This entry features one T cell receptor (beta chain) sequence. The entry originates in a study of CD8 T cells in ankylosing spondylitis. One entry per CDR3 protein, called by TCRdb with MiXCR from the 5' RACE reads. Among 350,000 or so distinct CDR3 sequences listed, about 14% were seen once. V lost 3 bases to trimming and J lost 12 bases, with 8 bases between them. The CDR3 covers 9 residues. Looked up from germline, CDR1 is SQVTM and CDR2 is ANQGSEA. The gene calls are TRBV29-1 and TRBJ1-2; D possibly corresponds to TRBD1 (6 bases). This clonotype was sampled from a male donor with ankylosing spondylitis or in good health (not recorded which). Sequenced input: blood, either unsorted or a sorted T cell fraction (not recorded which). CDR3 amino acids: CSVDRGDTF. CDR3 nucleotides: TGCAGCGTTGATAGGGGGGACACCTTC.